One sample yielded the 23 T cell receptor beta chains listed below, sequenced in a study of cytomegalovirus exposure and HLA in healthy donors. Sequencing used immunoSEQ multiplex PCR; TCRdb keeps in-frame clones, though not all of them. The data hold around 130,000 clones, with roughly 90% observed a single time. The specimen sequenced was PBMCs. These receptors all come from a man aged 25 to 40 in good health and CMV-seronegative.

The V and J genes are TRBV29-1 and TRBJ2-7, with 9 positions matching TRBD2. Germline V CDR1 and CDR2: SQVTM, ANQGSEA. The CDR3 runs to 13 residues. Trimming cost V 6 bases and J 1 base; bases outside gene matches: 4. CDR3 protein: CSVLAGRSYEQYF. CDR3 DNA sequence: TGCAGCGTCCTAGCGGGGAGGTCCTACGAGCAGTACTTC.

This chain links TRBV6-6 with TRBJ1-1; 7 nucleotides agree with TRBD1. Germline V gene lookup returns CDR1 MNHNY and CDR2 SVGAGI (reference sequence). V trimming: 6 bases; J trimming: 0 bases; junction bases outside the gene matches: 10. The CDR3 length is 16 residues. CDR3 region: CASRPNPGQLNTEAFF. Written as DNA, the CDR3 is TGTGCCAGCAGGCCTAATCCGGGACAGTTGAACACTGAAGCTTTCTTT.

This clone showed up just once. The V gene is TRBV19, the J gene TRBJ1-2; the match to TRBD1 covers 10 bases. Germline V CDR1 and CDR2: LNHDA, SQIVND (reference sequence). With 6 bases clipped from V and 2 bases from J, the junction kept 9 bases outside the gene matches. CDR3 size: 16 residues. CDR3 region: CASRHEGTGDNYGYTF. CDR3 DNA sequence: TGTGCCAGTAGGCACGAGGGGACAGGGGACAACTATGGCTACACCTTC.

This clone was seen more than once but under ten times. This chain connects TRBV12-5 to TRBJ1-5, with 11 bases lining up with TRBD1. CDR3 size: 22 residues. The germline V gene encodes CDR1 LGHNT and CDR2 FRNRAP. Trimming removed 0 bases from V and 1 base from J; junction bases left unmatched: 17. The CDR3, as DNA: TGTGCTAGTGGTTTGGTAACGAGGTGGACAGGGGGCTTCCTAGGAAGCAATCAGCCCCAGCATTTT. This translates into CASGLVTRWTGGFLGSNQPQHF.

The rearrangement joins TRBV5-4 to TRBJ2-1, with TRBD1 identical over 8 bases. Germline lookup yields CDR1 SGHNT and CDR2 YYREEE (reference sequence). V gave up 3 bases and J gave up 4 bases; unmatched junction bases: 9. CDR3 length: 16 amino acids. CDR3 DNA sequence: TGTGCCAGCAGCTCCTCGACAGGGGCTGCGTACAATGAGCAGTTCTTC. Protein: CASSSSTGAAYNEQFF.

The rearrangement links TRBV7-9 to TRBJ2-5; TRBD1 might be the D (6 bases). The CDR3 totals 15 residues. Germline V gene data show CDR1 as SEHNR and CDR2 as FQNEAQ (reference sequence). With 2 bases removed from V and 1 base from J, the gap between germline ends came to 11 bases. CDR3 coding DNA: TGTGCCAGCAGCTTACCCGGACAGCTCCAAGAGACCCAGTACTTC. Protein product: CASSLPGQLQETQYF. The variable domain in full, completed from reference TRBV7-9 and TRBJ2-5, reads DTGVSQNPRHKITKRGQNVTFRCDPISEHNRLYWYRQTLGQGPEFLTYFQNEAQLEKSRLLSDRFSAERPKGSFSTLEIQRTEQGDSAMYLCASSLPGQLQETQYFGPGTRLLVL.

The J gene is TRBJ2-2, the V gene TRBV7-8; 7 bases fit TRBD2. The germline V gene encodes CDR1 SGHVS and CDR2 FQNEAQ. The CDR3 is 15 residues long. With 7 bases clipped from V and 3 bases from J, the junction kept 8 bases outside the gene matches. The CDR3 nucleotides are TGTGCCAGCATCCTTCGGGGGGTAGACACCGGGGAGCTGTTTTTT. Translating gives CASILRGVDTGELFF.

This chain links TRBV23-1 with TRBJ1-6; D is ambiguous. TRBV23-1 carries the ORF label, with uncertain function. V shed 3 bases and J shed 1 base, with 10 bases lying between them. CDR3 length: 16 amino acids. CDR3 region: CASSHRSRSYNSPLHF. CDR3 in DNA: TGCGCCAGCAGTCACAGGTCCCGGTCCTATAATTCACCCCTCCACTTT.

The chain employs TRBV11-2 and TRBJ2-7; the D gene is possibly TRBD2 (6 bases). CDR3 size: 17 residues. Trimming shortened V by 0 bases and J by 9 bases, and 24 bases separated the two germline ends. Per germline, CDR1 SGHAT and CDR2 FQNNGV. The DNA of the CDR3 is TGTGCCAGCAGCTTAGAACAGTTTCAGGGACTCTCGGTGGGGCAGTACTTC. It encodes CASSLEQFQGLSVGQYF.

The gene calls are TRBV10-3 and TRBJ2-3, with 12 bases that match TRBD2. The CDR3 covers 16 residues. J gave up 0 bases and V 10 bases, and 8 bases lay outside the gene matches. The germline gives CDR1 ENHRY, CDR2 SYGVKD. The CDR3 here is CATQTSGGGSTDTQYF. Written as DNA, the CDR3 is TGTGCCACCCAGACTAGCGGGGGAGGAAGCACAGATACGCAGTATTTT.

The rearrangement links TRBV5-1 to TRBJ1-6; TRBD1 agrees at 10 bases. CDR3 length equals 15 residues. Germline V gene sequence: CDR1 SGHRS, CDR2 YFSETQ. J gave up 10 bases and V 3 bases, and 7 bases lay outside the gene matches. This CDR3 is CASSSWTGGNSPLHF. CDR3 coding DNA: TGCGCCAGCAGCTCCTGGACAGGGGGTAACTCACCCCTCCACTTT.

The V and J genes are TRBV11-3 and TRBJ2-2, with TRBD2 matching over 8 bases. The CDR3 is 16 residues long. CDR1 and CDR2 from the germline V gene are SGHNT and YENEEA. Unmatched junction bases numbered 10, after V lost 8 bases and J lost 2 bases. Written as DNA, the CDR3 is TGTGCCAGCTCAGCGGGGGTCCTTATCAACACCGGGGAGCTGTTTTTT. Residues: CASSAGVLINTGELFF.

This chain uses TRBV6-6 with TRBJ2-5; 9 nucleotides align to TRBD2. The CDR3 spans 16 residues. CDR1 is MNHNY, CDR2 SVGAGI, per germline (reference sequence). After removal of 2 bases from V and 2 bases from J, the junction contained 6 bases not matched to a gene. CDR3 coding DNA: TGTGCCAGCAGTTACGGGCTAGCGGGGCCTCAAGAGACCCAGTACTTC. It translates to CASSYGLAGPQETQYF.

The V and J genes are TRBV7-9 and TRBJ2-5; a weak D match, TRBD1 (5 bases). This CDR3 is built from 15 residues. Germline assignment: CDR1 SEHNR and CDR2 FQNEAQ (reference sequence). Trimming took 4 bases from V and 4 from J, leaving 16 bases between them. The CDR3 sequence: CASSSSGSPPETQYF. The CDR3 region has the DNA TGTGCCAGCAGCTCCTCAGGGTCCCCCCCAGAGACCCAGTACTTC.

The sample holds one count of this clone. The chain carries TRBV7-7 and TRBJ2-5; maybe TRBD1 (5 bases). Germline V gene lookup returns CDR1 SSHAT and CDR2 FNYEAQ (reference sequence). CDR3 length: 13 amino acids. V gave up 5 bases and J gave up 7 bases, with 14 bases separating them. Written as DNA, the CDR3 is TGTGCCAGCAGCCCTGGGGCGGATGTGACCCAGTACTTC. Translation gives CASSPGADVTQYF. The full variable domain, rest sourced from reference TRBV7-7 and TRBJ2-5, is GAGVSQSPRYKVTKRGQDVTLRCDPISSHATLYWYQQALGQGPEFLTYFNYEAQPDKSGLPSDRFSAERPEGSISTLTIQRTEQRDSAMYRCASSPGADVTQYFGPGTRLLVL.

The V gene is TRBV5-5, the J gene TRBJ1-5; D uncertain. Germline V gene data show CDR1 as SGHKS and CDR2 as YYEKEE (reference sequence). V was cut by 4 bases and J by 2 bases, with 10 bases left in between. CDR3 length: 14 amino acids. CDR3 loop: CASSTRLRNQPQHF. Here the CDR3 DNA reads TGTGCCAGCAGCACCAGGTTACGCAATCAGCCCCAGCATTTT.

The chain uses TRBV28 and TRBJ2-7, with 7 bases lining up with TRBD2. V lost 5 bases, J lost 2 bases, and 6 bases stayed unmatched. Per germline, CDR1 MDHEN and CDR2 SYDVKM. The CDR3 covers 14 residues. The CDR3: CASSRRGWTYEQYF. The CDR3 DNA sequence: TGTGCCAGCAGTAGGCGGGGGTGGACCTACGAGCAGTACTTC.

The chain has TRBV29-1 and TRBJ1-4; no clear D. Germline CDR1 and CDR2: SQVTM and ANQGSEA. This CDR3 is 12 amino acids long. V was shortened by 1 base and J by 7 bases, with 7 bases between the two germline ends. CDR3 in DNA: TGCAGCGTTGAAGCAGCGGGTGAAAAACTGTTTTTT. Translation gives CSVEAAGEKLFF.

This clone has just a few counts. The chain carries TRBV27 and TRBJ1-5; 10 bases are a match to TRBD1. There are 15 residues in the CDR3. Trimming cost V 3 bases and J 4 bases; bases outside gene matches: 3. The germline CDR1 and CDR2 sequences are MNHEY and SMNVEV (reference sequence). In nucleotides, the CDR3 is TGTGCCAGCAGTTTTCGGACAGGGGGGAATCAGCCCCAGCATTTT. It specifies CASSFRTGGNQPQHF.

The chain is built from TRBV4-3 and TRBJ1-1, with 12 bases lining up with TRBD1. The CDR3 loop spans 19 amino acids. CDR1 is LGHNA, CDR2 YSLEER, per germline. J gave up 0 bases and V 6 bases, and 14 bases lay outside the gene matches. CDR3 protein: CASREGPPGQGAMNTEAFF. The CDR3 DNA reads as TGCGCCAGCAGGGAAGGACCCCCGGGACAGGGGGCCATGAACACTGAAGCTTTCTTT.

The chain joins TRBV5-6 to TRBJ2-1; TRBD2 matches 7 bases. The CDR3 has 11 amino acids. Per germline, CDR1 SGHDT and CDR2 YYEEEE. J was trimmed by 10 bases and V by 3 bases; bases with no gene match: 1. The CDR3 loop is CASSSGGEQFF. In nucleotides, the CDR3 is TGTGCCAGCAGCTCCGGGGGGGAGCAGTTCTTC.

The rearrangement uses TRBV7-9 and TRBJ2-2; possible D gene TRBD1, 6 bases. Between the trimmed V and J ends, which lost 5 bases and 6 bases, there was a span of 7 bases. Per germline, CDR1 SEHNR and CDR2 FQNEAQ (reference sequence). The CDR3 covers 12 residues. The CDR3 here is CASSPGAGELFF. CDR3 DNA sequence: TGTGCCAGCAGCCCAGGGGCCGGGGAGCTGTTTTTT. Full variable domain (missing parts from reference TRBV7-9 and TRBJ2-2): DTGVSQNPRHKITKRGQNVTFRCDPISEHNRLYWYRQTLGQGPEFLTYFQNEAQLEKSRLLSDRFSAERPKGSFSTLEIQRTEQGDSAMYLCASSPGAGELFFGEGSRLTVL.

The CDR3 loop reads CASSPGGAGAYEQYF. As DNA, the CDR3 is TGTGCCAGCAGTCCCGGTGGAGCGGGCGCCTACGAGCAGTACTTC. The chain employs TRBV28 and TRBJ2-7, with D possibly matching TRBD2 (6 bases). The germline V gene has CDR1 MDHEN and CDR2 SYDVKM. There are 15 residues in the CDR3. Trimming cost V 5 bases and J 2 bases, with 16 bases left between them.